This TCR beta chain was documented in a study of CD8 T cells in ankylosing spondylitis. V lost 0 bases, J lost 6 bases, and 17 bases lay in between. The CDR3 consists of 16 residues. Germline assignment: CDR1 ENHRY and CDR2 SYGVKD. One entry per CDR3 protein, called by TCRdb with MiXCR from the 5' RACE reads. The data show around 230,000 distinct CDR3 sequences, less than 9.5% seen once. Overall study results and limits: Reportedly, matched ankylosing spondylitis synovial fluid was significantly enriched for disease-linked clones.

This clonotype was seen repeatedly, ten times or more. Its specificity is not known. The receptor comes from a female donor with ankylosing spondylitis or in good health (not recorded which). The V gene is TRBV10-3, the J gene TRBJ1-2; D not resolved. The specimen sequenced was blood, either unsorted or a sorted T cell fraction (not recorded which). The CDR3 loop reads CAISESLDPLENGYTF. The CDR3 nucleotides are TGTGCCATCAGTGAGTCCCTCGACCCCTTAGAGAATGGCTACACCTTC.